This is a list of T cell receptor beta chains from one sample in a study of OX40 agonist ivuxolimab in advanced cancers. Assay used: immunoSEQ multiplex PCR; TCRdb lists only in-frame clones, some missing. The table includes 20,000 to 30,000 clones, about four fifths detected once. Here the sequenced sample was CD4+ or CD8+ T cells sorted from blood, taken in a trial of the OX40 agonist ivuxolimab. These receptors originate from an adult with an advanced solid tumor such as melanoma, head and neck, liver or kidney cancer. The CDR3 runs from the conserved cysteine through the conserved F or W. The order of the fields is clone size, J gene, D gene, V gene, CDR3 DNA, CDR3 protein. D genes are given only for firm matches. The size of a clone is reported for some rows only, either as once, few or many, or as a class for expanded clones.

>few|TRBJ1-1|NA|TRBV9
TGTGCCAGCAGCCCCTTTGAGGGGAACACTGAAGCTTTCTTT
CASSPFEGNTEAFF
>few|TRBJ1-5|NA|TRBV2
TGTGCCAGCAGGCCCAATAAGGATCAGCCCCAGCATTTT
CASRPNKDQPQHF
>NA|TRBJ1-2|TRBD1|TRBV6-5
TGTGCCAGCAGGTTTCGAACAGGGGATGGCTACACCTTC
CASRFRTGDGYTF
>NA|TRBJ2-7|NA|TRBV30
TGTGCCTGGAGTAGGGGGACCCGGGGTTGGTTCGAGCAGTACTTC
CAWSRGTRGWFEQYF
>once|TRBJ1-1|TRBD1|TRBV4-3
TGCGCCAGCAGCCAAGACCAGGGGGCCACTGAAGCTTTCTTT
CASSQDQGATEAFF
>NA|TRBJ1-5|NA|TRBV25-1
TGTGCCAGCAGCCAAGGTGGGGGAAGTCAGCCCCAGCATTTT
CASSQGGGSQPQHF
>once|TRBJ2-5|TRBD2|TRBV5-1
TGCGCCAGCAGGACTAGCGGGGGAGAGACCCAGTACTTC
CASRTSGGETQYF
>NA|TRBJ1-1|NA|TRBV19
TGTGCCTCCGTGTCGGGCAGGCGGAACACTGAAGCTTTCTTT
CASVSGRRNTEAFF
>NA|TRBJ1-4|NA|TRBV2
TGTGCCAGCAGTGAATTGTCGGGGAGGGAGTATGAAAAACTGTTTTTT
CASSELSGREYEKLFF
>once|TRBJ2-1|NA|TRBV7-6
TGTGCCAGCAGCTTAGACAGATCCAATGAGCAGTTCTTC
CASSLDRSNEQFF
>few|TRBJ1-4|TRBD1|TRBV23-1
TGCGCCAGCAGCAGGGGGCGTAATGAAAAACTGTTTTTT
CASSRGRNEKLFF
>NA|TRBJ1-3|NA|TRBV5-1
TGCGCCAGCAGCTTGGGTCAGCCCTCTCTGGGAAACACCATATATTTT
CASSLGQPSLGNTIYF
>NA|TRBJ2-7|TRBD1|TRBV6-1
TGTGCCAGCAGCGAACTGGGACAGTCCTACGAGCAGTACTTC
CASSELGQSYEQYF
>NA|TRBJ2-1|NA|TRBV9
TGTGCCAGCAGCGTTCCCGGGAGAGGGAGAAATGAGCAGTTCTTC
CASSVPGRGRNEQFF
>few|TRBJ1-5|NA|TRBV19
TGTGCCAGTAGTGAGAAAAATCAGCCCCAGCATTTT
CASSEKNQPQHF
>NA|TRBJ2-7|TRBD1|TRBV6-6
TGTGCCAGCAGACCCGGACAGGCAATTTGGCAGTACTTC
CASRPGQAIWQYF
>NA|TRBJ1-2|NA|TRBV9
TGTGCCAGCAGCGTAGGATCGGGCGGGAACTATGGCTACACCTTC
CASSVGSGGNYGYTF
>NA|TRBJ2-3|NA|TRBV11-3
TGTGCCAGCAGCCCAGGGGTTACAGATACGCAGTATTTT
CASSPGVTDTQYF
>NA|TRBJ2-7|TRBD2|TRBV7-2
TGTGCCAGCAGCTTAAGTAGCGGGGCCGTGGGCTACGAGCAGTACTTC
CASSLSSGAVGYEQYF
>NA|TRBJ2-5|TRBD2|TRBV7-7
TGTGCTAGCAGCTTTATGGGACTAGCGGGAGGAGAGACCCAGTACTTC
CASSFMGLAGGETQYF
>NA|TRBJ2-1|NA|TRBV5-1
TGCGCCAGCAGCTGGGGGTGGGCGACGGATGAGCAGTTCTTC
CASSWGWATDEQFF
>NA|TRBJ1-1|NA|TRBV6-5
TGTGCCAGCAGTACAAACAGGGTTGGGGCTGAAGCTTTCTTT
CASSTNRVGAEAFF
>NA|TRBJ1-2|NA|TRBV5-1
TGCGCCAGCCGACGGGAAACTTATGGCCACACCTTC
CASRRETYGHTF
>NA|TRBJ2-5|TRBD2|TRBV18
TGTGCCAGCTCGACAACTCTAGCGGGAGTCGGGGAGACCCAGTACTTC
CASSTTLAGVGETQYF
>NA|TRBJ2-5|NA|TRBV5-1
TGCGCCAGCAGCTGGGGGGACAGAGGAGGGGAGACCCAGTACTTC
CASSWGDRGGETQYF
>NA|TRBJ2-7|TRBD2|TRBV7-2
TGTGCCAGCAGCTTAGTTGGTAGCGGGGGATCCTACGAGCAGTACTTC
CASSLVGSGGSYEQYF
>few|TRBJ1-5|NA|TRBV7-8
TGTGCCAGCAGCTTGAGGGAAAGTCAGCCCCAGCATTTT
CASSLRESQPQHF
>NA|TRBJ2-3|TRBD2|TRBV7-3
TGTGCCAGCAGCCCAAACCCTAGCGGGGGGACGCAGTATTTT
CASSPNPSGGTQYF
>NA|TRBJ2-2|NA|TRBV6-5
TGTGCCAGCAGTTACTTTCAGGACGGGTACACCGGGGAGCTGTTTTTT
CASSYFQDGYTGELFF
>few|TRBJ1-1|NA|TRBV9
TGTGCCAGCAGCGTAGAAGGGTTATCAACTGAAGCTTTCTTT
CASSVEGLSTEAFF
>NA|TRBJ2-4|TRBD1|TRBV28
TGTGCCAGCAGGATGGACAGGGGGAGAAACATTCAGTACTTC
CASRMDRGRNIQYF
>NA|TRBJ2-2|TRBD1|TRBV18
TGTGCCAGCTCACGCGATGGACAGGGGGACACCGGGGAGCTGTTTTTT
CASSRDGQGDTGELFF
>NA|TRBJ1-2|NA|TRBV5-1
TGCGCCAGCAGCAACGTCGGTAGCGATGGCTACACCTTC
CASSNVGSDGYTF
>NA|TRBJ2-7|NA|TRBV6-6
TGTGCCAGCTCTGTGACCTACGAGCAGTACTTC
CASSVTYEQYF
>few|TRBJ2-5|TRBD2|TRBV28
TGTGCCAGCAACTCACGACTAGCGGGAGTCCAAGAGACCCAGTACTTC
CASNSRLAGVQETQYF
>NA|TRBJ1-1|TRBD1|TRBV5-4
TGTGCCAGCAGCCCTCGGACAGGGCTGAACACTGAAGCTTTCTTT
CASSPRTGLNTEAFF
>NA|TRBJ2-7|NA|TRBV21-1
TGTGCCAGCAGTCCTCGAGACAGGGGGCCTTACGAGCAGTACTTC
CASSPRDRGPYEQYF
>few|TRBJ2-2|TRBD1|TRBV5-1
TGCGCCAGCAGCTTGGCTACAGGGGGGACCGGGGAGCTGTTTTTT
CASSLATGGTGELFF
>NA|TRBJ1-6|NA|TRBV2
TGTGCCAGCAGTGAACGCCTCCGGGGCCCATTCGATAATTCACCCCTCCACTTT
CASSERLRGPFDNSPLHF
>NA|TRBJ1-5|NA|TRBV19
TGTGCCAGTAGTATGAGTGGGGGGGCTGGCAATCAGCCCCAGCATTTT
CASSMSGGAGNQPQHF
>NA|TRBJ2-1|TRBD2|TRBV5-1
TGCGCCAGCAGGGTAGCGGGAATCAGCAATGAGCAGTTCTTC
CASRVAGISNEQFF